This T cell receptor beta chain derives from a study of blood T cell repertoires in COVID-19. Germline CDR1 reads SNHLY; CDR2 reads FYNNEI. Trimming removed 6 bases from V and 4 bases from J; junction bases left unmatched: 10. This CDR3 contains 16 residues. Data came from immunoSEQ multiplex PCR; TCRdb stores just in-frame clones and leaves some out. The top ten hold approximately 13% of the sample, which has roughly 50,000 clones, about 87% seen once. Specimen: peripheral blood. This clonotype was sampled from a man older than 75 with acute or convalescent COVID-19. This chain joins TRBV2 and TRBJ1-3, with 9 positions matching TRBD1. CDR3 sequence: CASSPNRGLGGNTIYF. The CDR3 DNA is TGTGCCAGCAGCCCAAACAGGGGGCTAGGGGGAAACACCATATATTTT.